The 20 T cell receptor beta chains reported below all come from one sample, sequenced in a study of cytomegalovirus exposure and HLA in healthy donors. Primers for the PCR totalled 60 Vbeta and 13 Jbeta. This table comes from immunoSEQ multiplex PCR, and its TCRdb copy is limited to in-frame clones, with some not included. The sample includes under 250,000 clones, approximately 84% seen only once; the top ten take 0.24%. Sequenced input: PBMCs. These receptors were obtained from a girl under 10 years old in good health and CMV-seronegative.

This chain links TRBV10-3 with TRBJ2-2; 9 nucleotides align to TRBD1. In germline, CDR1 is ENHRY, CDR2 SYGVKD. This CDR3 contains 17 residues. With 2 bases clipped from V and 6 bases from J, the junction kept 10 bases outside the gene matches. The CDR3 loop is CAISEPEQGAWPGELFF. CDR3 DNA: TGTGCCATCAGTGAGCCGGAACAGGGGGCCTGGCCCGGGGAGCTGTTTTTT.

The chain employs TRBV14 and TRBJ2-1, with D possibly being TRBD2 (5 bases). V lost 3 bases and J lost 9, with 15 bases in between. This CDR3 is built from 14 residues. The germline V gene encodes CDR1 SGHDN and CDR2 FVKESK. The CDR3 loop is CASSQKTRLSEQFF. The CDR3 DNA sequence: TGTGCCAGCAGCCAGAAAACTAGGCTGAGTGAGCAGTTCTTC.

This chain connects TRBV6-1 to TRBJ2-7, with D perhaps matching TRBD1 (6 bases). CDR1 is MNHNS and CDR2 is SASEGT in the germline V gene. The CDR3 totals 15 residues. V dropped 7 bases and J dropped 2 bases, with 18 bases sitting between them. CDR3 sequence reads: CASNSLQGPAYEQYF. CDR3 DNA: TGTGCCAGCAACTCCCTCCAGGGGCCGGCCTACGAGCAGTACTTC.

The J gene is TRBJ1-2, the V gene TRBV27; 7 bases agree with TRBD1. The V and J ends lost 6 bases and 2 bases, in that order; junction bases with no gene match: 6. CDR3 length: 14 amino acids. In germline, CDR1 is MNHEY, CDR2 SMNVEV (reference sequence). CDR3 sequence reads: CASSAGGANYGYTF. CDR3 coding DNA: TGTGCCAGCAGCGCAGGGGGTGCCAACTATGGCTACACCTTC.

The rearrangement joins TRBV7-6 to TRBJ2-7; the match to TRBD1 covers 9 bases. The CDR3 consists of 15 residues. The germline gives CDR1 SGHVS, CDR2 FNYEAQ. The V segment lost 1 base and the J segment 3 bases; nucleotides outside the gene matches: 4. The CDR3 coding sequence is TGTGCCAGCAGCTTAGAACAGGGGGCAAACTACGAGCAGTACTTC. Protein: CASSLEQGANYEQYF. Full variable domain (remainder filled in from reference TRBV7-6 and TRBJ2-7): GAGVSQSPRYKVTKRGQDVALRCDPISGHVSLYWYRQALGQGPEFLTYFNYEAQQDKSGLPNDRFSAERPEGSISTLTIQRTEQRDSAMYRCASSLEQGANYEQYFGPGTRLTVT.

The chain carries TRBV5-1 and TRBJ2-7; TRBD1 matches 9 bases. Germline CDR1 is SGHRS and CDR2 is YFSETQ. The CDR3 spans 14 residues. The trim removed 6 bases at V and 2 bases at J, leaving 6 bases unmatched. CDR3 residues: CASKGDRETYEQYF. The DNA of the CDR3 is TGCGCCAGCAAGGGGGACAGGGAAACCTACGAGCAGTACTTC. The entire variable domain, with the rest obtained from reference TRBV5-1 and TRBJ2-7, is as follows: KAGVTQTPRYLIKTRGQQVTLSCSPISGHRSVSWYQQTPGQGLQFLFEYFSETQRNKGNFPGRFSGRQFSNSRSEMNVSTLELGDSALYLCASKGDRETYEQYFGPGTRLTVT.

This clone has just one count. This sequence joins TRBV5-1 and TRBJ2-1; unclear D gene. V lost 4 bases, J lost 6 bases, and 14 bases lay in between. Per the germline V gene, CDR1 is SGHRS and CDR2 is YFSETQ. This CDR3 contains 14 residues. The CDR3 here is CASSRQAQGNEQFF. The CDR3 bases are TGCGCCAGCAGCCGGCAGGCACAAGGCAATGAGCAGTTCTTC.

This clone was detected a few times. The V gene is TRBV2, the J gene TRBJ2-7, with a tentative D call TRBD2 (5 bases). The CDR3 sequence is 12 residues long. Germline CDR1 reads SNHLY; CDR2 reads FYNNEI. V lost 8 bases, J lost 2 bases, and 10 bases lay in between. The CDR3 sequence is CASLRDTYEQYF. In DNA, the CDR3 is TGTGCCAGCTTGAGGGATACCTACGAGCAGTACTTC.

This clone appeared once. The chain links TRBV10-3 to TRBJ1-1; D is possibly TRBD1 (6 bases). Germline V CDR1 and CDR2: ENHRY, SYGVKD. V lost 6 bases, J lost 4 bases, and 15 bases lay in between. The CDR3 has 14 residues. The CDR3 nucleotides are TGTGCCATCAGAGAACAGGGCGATAGCACTGAAGCTTTCTTT. Protein product: CAIREQGDSTEAFF.

The V gene is TRBV9, the J gene TRBJ2-3; 12 bases line up with TRBD2. The CDR3 runs to 15 residues. Germline lookup yields CDR1 SGDLS and CDR2 YYNGEE. The J segment lost 4 bases and the V segment lost 0 bases, leaving 0 bases of the junction unmatched. The CDR3 DNA follows: TGTGCCAGCAGCGTAGGACTAGCGGGAGCAGATACGCAGTATTTT. Protein sequence: CASSVGLAGADTQYF.

V usage is TRBV10-3 and J usage is TRBJ2-3; TRBD1 matches at 7 bases. The junction had 6 bases not matched to a gene; V was cut back by 8 bases and J by 4 bases. Germline V gene lookup returns CDR1 ENHRY and CDR2 SYGVKD. The length of the CDR3 is 13 residues. The CDR3 loop reads CAIGRQGADTQYF. CDR3 DNA: TGTGCCATCGGAAGACAGGGCGCAGATACGCAGTATTTT.

The table lists this clone with a few counts. The sample has other DNA sequences that encode this CDR3 too. The chain links TRBV5-1 to TRBJ1-2, with D hard to call. Deletions cut 0 bases from V and 2 bases from J, with 5 bases between. The germline V gene has CDR1 SGHRS and CDR2 YFSETQ. This CDR3 has 13 amino acids. CDR3 sequence: CASSLGQNYGYTF. The CDR3 DNA sequence: TGCGCCAGCAGCTTGGGACAAAACTATGGCTACACCTTC.

The V and J genes are TRBV6-6 and TRBJ2-3; 13 bases line up with TRBD2. Germline values: CDR1 MNHNY, CDR2 SVGAGI (reference sequence). The CDR3 extends over 16 amino acids. V shed 6 bases, J shed 3 bases, and the junction held 6 bases outside the gene matches. The DNA for the CDR3 is TGTGCCAGCAGCATACTAGCGGGAGGGCCAACAGATACGCAGTATTTT. This translates into CASSILAGGPTDTQYF.

The chain employs TRBV29-1 and TRBJ2-6; D call uncertain. The germline CDR1 and CDR2 sequences are SQVTM and ANQGSEA. The V and J ends lost 0 bases and 2 bases respectively, with 11 bases between them. This CDR3 has 16 amino acids. DNA for the CDR3: TGCAGCGTTGAAGATAGTAGAAGCCCTGGGGCCAACGTCCTGACTTTC. Its translation is CSVEDSRSPGANVLTF. The variable domain in full, with the rest retrieved from reference TRBV29-1 and TRBJ2-6, is SAVISQKPSRDICQRGTSLTIQCQVDSQVTMMFWYRQQPGQSLTLIATANQGSEATYESGFVIDKFPISRPNLTFSTLTVSNMSPEDSSIYLCSVEDSRSPGANVLTFGAGSRLTVL.

This sequence joins TRBV4-2 and TRBJ1-2; 9 bases align to TRBD1. The CDR3 is 16 amino acids. V was clipped by 6 bases and J by 3 bases; unmatched bases: 11. Germline lookup yields CDR1 LGHNA and CDR2 YNFKEQ. The CDR3 DNA sequence: TGTGCCAGCAGTAATTACCGGGACAGGGAGGACTATGGCTACACCTTC. Encoded protein: CASSNYRDREDYGYTF.

The genes are TRBV5-1 and TRBJ1-2; tentative D call: TRBD1 (6 bases). CDR1 and CDR2 from the germline V gene are SGHRS and YFSETQ. The CDR3 totals 13 residues. The V end lost 4 bases, the J end lost 6 bases, and 13 bases lay between the germline ends. CDR3 coding DNA: TGCGCCAGCAGCGAACAGGGCGCCCATGGCTACACCTTC. It codes for CASSEQGAHGYTF.

This rearrangement joins TRBV12-5 to TRBJ2-5; 9 nucleotides match TRBD1. CDR1 is LGHNT and CDR2 is FRNRAP in the germline V gene. The CDR3 spans 16 residues. The V gene end was trimmed by 0 bases and the J gene end by 5 bases; junction bases not matched to a gene: 7. The CDR3 sequence is CASGLVRGQGRETQYF. CDR3 in DNA: TGTGCTAGTGGTTTGGTACGGGGACAGGGACGCGAGACCCAGTACTTC.

This rearrangement joins TRBV7-9 to TRBJ2-2; D is unresolved. Germline CDR1 reads SEHNR; CDR2 reads FQNEAQ (reference sequence). The CDR3 has 15 residues. V gave up 5 bases and J gave up 4 bases, with 14 bases separating them. DNA for the CDR3: TGTGCCAGCAGCGCAAGCCCCCTCCTCACCGGGGAGCTGTTTTTT. This encodes CASSASPLLTGELFF. The whole variable domain, filled in from reference TRBV7-9 and TRBJ2-2, reads DTGVSQNPRHKITKRGQNVTFRCDPISEHNRLYWYRQTLGQGPEFLTYFQNEAQLEKSRLLSDRFSAERPKGSFSTLEIQRTEQGDSAMYLCASSASPLLTGELFFGEGSRLTVL.

The table lists this clone with a few counts. This chain links TRBV30 with TRBJ2-4, with TRBD2 matching 8 bases. Germline CDR1 reads GTSNPN; CDR2 reads SVGIG (reference sequence). The CDR3 totals 16 residues. V gave up 5 bases and J gave up 2 bases; unmatched junction bases: 11. CDR3 loop: CAWGPQRERSKNIQYF. The CDR3, as DNA: TGTGCCTGGGGACCCCAGCGGGAGAGGTCCAAAAACATTCAGTACTTC.

J is TRBJ1-3 and V is TRBV5-4, with D possibly being TRBD1 (6 bases). CDR3 size: 16 residues. V lost 1 base and J 0 bases, leaving 11 bases between the germline ends. Per germline, CDR1 SGHNT and CDR2 YYREEE (reference sequence). CDR3: CASSLFDRTSGNTIYF. CDR3 in DNA: TGTGCCAGCAGCTTGTTTGACAGGACCTCTGGAAACACCATATATTTT.